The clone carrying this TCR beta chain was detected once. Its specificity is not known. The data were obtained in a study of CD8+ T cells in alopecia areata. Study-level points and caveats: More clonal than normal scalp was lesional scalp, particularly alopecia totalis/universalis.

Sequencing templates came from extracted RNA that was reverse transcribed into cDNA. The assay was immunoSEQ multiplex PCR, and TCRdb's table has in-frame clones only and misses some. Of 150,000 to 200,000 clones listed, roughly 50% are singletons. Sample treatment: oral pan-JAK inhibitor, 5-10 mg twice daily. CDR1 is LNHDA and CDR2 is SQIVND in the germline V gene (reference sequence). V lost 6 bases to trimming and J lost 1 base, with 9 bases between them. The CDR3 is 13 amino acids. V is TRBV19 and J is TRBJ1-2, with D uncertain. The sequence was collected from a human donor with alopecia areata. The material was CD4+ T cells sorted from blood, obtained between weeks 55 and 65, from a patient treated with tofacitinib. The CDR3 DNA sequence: TGTGCCAGTAGAGGCGGGAATAACTATGGCTACACCTTC. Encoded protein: CASRGGNNYGYTF. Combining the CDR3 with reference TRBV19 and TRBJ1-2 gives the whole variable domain DGGITQSPKYLFRKEGQNVTLSCEQNLNHDAMYWYRQDPGQGLRLIYYSQIVNDFQKGDIAEGYSVSREKKESFPLTVTSAQKNPTAFYLCASRGGNNYGYTFGSGTRLTVV.